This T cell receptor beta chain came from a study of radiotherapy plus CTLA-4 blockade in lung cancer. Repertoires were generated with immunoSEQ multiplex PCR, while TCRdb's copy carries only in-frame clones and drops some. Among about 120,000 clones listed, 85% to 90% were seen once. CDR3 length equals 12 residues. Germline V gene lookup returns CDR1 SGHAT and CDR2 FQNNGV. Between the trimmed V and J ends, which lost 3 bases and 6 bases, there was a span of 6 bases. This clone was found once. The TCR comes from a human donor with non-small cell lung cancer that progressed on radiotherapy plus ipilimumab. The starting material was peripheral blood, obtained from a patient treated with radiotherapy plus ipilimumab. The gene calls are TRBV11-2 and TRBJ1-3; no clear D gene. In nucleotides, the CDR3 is TGTGCCAGCAGCTTTCAGCAAAACACCATATATTTT. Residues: CASSFQQNTIYF.